This TCR beta chain was captured by sequencing in a study of blood T cell repertoires in COVID-19. The CDR3 totals 14 residues. The V gene lost 4 bases and the J gene lost 2 bases, with 9 bases spanning the gap. Germline CDR1 is SGHDN and CDR2 is FVKESK. Participants' own reports of clinical history determined their cohort assignment. Produced via immunoSEQ multiplex PCR; TCRdb's table is partial and in-frame only. The sample consists of around 230,000 clones, around 90% of them appearing once. This clonotype was sampled from a woman in her 30s who had recovered from COVID-19. What was sequenced was PBMCs or T cells enriched from blood (not recorded which). The chain has TRBV14 and TRBJ2-4; D possibly corresponds to TRBD1 (6 bases). The CDR3 protein is CASSPQGTKNIQYF. The CDR3 nucleotides are TGTGCCAGCAGCCCACAGGGAACCAAAAACATTCAGTACTTC.